This record covers a single T cell receptor (beta chain). V was cut by 0 bases and J by 7 bases, with 13 bases left in between. Germline values: CDR1 SGHTA, CDR2 FQGNSA. CDR3 size: 15 residues. Seattle-derived patients entered the study during active infection and were followed longitudinally. This sample was included in a study of blood T cell repertoires in COVID-19. About the research overall: Spain, Italy and the United States supplied samples that represented acute and convalescent COVID-19.

In the study's own analysis: Reference gene primer amplification gave estimated nucleated cell counts. The method was immunoSEQ multiplex PCR; TCRdb's version includes in-frame clones alone and lacks a portion of them. That table is the source of V, J and clone size, and D and trimming were worked out from the DNA. Counted here are approximately 110,000 clones, more than 80% occurring once; the ten biggest clones make up around 3%. The sequenced sample was peripheral blood. This receptor was taken from a woman at least 80 years old with COVID-19, enrolled during active disease. The chain recombines TRBV7-2 with TRBJ1-5, with D unclear. The CDR3 bases are TGTGCCAGCAGCTTAGCTGCGGGAGGGTACCAGCCCCAGCATTTT. It specifies CASSLAAGGYQPQHF. Supplemented by reference TRBV7-2 and TRBJ1-5, the full variable domain reads GAGVSQSPSNKVTEKGKDVELRCDPISGHTALYWYRQSLGQGLEFLIYFQGNSAPDKSGLPSDRFSAERTGGSVSTLTIQRTQQEDSAVYLCASSLAAGGYQPQHFGDGTRLSIL.